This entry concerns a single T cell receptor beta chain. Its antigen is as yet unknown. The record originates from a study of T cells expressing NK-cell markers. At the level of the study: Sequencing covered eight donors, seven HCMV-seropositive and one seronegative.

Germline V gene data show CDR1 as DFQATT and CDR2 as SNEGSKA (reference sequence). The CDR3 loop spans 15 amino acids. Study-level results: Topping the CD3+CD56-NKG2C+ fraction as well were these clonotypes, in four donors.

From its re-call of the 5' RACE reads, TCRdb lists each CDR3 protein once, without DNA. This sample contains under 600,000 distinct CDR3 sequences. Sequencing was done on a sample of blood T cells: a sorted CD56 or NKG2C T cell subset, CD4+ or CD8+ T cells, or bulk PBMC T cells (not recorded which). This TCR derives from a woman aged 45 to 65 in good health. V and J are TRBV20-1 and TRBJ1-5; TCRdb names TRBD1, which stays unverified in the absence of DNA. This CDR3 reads CSANFQGSASQPQHF.